This TCR beta chain emerged from a study of T cells after yellow fever vaccination. This clonotype was found many times. As yet, its antigen is unknown. Germline CDR1 reads SEHNR; CDR2 reads FQNEAQ (reference sequence). The CDR3 spans 16 residues. Trimming took off 6 bases at V and 7 bases at J, with 22 bases between the two ends. General study points: Weaker overall, the secondary response nonetheless peaked faster (day 5 versus 15).

TCRdb processed the 5' RACE reads anew with MiXCR; each CDR3 protein has one entry. The profile covers hundreds of thousands of distinct CDR3 sequences, with 3% to 4.5% appearing a single time and about a quarter taken by the ten largest. The chain has TRBV7-9 and TRBJ2-1; possibly TRBD2 for D (7 bases). Sequencing used PBMCs, obtained on the day of the yellow fever booster vaccination. The receptor's source is a man younger than 35 who received the YFV17D yellow fever vaccine. The CDR3 reads CASRIGGGGPVNEQFF. The CDR3 DNA is TGTGCCAGCAGGATAGGGGGGGGAGGCCCTGTGAATGAGCAGTTCTTC.